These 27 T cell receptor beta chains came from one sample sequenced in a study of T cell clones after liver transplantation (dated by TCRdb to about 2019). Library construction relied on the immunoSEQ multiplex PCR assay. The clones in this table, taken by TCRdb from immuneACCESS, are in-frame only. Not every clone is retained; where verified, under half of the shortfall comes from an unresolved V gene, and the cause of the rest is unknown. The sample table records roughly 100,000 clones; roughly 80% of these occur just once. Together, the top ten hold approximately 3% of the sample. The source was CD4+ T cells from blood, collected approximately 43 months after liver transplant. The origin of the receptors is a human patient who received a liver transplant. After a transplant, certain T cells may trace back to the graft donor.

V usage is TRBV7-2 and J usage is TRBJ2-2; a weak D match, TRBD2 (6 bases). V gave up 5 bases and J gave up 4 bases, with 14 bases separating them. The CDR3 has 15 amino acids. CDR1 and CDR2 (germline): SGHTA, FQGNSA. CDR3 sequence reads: CASSAEGLPTGELFF. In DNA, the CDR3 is TGTGCCAGCAGCGCAGAGGGACTTCCCACCGGGGAGCTGTTTTTT. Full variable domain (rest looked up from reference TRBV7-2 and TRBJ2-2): GAGVSQSPSNKVTEKGKDVELRCDPISGHTALYWYRQSLGQGLEFLIYFQGNSAPDKSGLPSDRFSAERTGGSVSTLTIQRTQQEDSAVYLCASSAEGLPTGELFFGEGSRLTVL.

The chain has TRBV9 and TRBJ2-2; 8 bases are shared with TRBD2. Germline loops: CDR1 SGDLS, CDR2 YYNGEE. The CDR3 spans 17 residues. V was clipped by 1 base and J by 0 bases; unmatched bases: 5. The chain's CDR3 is CASSVLAGGTNTGELFF. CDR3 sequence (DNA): TGTGCCAGCAGCGTACTCGCGGGGGGAACGAACACCGGGGAGCTGTTTTTT.

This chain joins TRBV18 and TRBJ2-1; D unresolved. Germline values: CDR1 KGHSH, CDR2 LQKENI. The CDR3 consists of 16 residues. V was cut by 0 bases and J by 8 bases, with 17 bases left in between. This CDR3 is CASSPPSTTIRDEQFF. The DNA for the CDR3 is TGTGCCAGCTCACCACCTTCCACTACTATCCGGGATGAGCAGTTCTTC.

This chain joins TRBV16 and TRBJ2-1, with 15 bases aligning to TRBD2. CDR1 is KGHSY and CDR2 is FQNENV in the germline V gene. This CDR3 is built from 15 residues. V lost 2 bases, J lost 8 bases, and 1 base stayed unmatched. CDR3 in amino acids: CASSQGLAGGDEQFF. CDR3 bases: TGTGCCAGCAGCCAAGGACTAGCGGGAGGGGATGAGCAGTTCTTC.

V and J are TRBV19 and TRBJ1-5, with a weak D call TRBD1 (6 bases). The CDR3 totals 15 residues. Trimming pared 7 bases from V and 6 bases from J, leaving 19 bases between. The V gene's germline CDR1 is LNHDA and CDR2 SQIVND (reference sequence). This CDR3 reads CASTAPGRGAQPQHF. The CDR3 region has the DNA TGTGCCAGTACCGCGCCGGGCAGGGGTGCTCAGCCCCAGCATTTT. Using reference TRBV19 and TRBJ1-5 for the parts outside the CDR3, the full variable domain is DGGITQSPKYLFRKEGQNVTLSCEQNLNHDAMYWYRQDPGQGLRLIYYSQIVNDFQKGDIAEGYSVSREKKESFPLTVTSAQKNPTAFYLCASTAPGRGAQPQHFGDGTRLSIL.

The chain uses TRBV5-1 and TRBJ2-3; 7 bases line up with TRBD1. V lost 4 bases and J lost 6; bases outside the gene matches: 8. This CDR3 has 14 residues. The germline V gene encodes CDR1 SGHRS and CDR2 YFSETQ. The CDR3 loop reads CASSPGTAIDTQYF. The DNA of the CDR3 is TGCGCCAGCAGCCCCGGGACAGCTATCGATACGCAGTATTTT.

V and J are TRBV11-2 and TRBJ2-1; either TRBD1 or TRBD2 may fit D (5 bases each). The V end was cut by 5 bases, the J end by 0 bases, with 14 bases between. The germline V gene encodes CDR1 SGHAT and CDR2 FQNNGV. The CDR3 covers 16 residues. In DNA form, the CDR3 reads TGTGCCAGCAGCGTCCGGGACGCGAGCTCCTACAATGAGCAGTTCTTC. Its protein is CASSVRDASSYNEQFF.

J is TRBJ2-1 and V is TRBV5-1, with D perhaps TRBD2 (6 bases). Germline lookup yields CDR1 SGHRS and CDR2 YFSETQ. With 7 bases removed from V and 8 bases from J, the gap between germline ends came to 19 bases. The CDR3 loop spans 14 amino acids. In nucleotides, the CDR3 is TGCGCCAGCTTGGGGGGAGCGTTCGGGGATGAGCAGTTCTTC. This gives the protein CASLGGAFGDEQFF.

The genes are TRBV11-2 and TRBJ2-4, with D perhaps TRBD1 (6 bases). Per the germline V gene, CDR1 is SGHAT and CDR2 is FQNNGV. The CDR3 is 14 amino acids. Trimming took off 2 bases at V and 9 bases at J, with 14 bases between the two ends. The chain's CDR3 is CASSLKGRGGIQYF. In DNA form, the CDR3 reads TGTGCCAGCAGCTTAAAGGGCCGAGGGGGCATTCAGTACTTC.

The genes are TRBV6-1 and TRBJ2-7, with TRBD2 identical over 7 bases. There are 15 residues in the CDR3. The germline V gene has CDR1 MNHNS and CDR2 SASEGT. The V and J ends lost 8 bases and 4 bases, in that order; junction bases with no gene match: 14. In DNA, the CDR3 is TGTGCCAGCCGCTCTGTCGGGGGGAGAGAGTACGAGCAGTACTTC. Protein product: CASRSVGGREYEQYF.

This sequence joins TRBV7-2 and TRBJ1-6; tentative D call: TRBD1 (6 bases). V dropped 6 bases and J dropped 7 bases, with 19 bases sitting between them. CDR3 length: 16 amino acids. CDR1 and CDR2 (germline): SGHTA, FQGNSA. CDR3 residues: CASSLMTGTKNSPLHF. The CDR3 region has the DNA TGTGCCAGCAGTTTAATGACCGGGACAAAGAATTCACCCCTCCACTTT.

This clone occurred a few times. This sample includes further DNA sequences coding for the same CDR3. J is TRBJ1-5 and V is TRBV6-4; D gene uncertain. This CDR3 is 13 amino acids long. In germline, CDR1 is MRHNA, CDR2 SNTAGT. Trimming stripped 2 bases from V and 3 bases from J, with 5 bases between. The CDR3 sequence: CASSDNPNQPQHF. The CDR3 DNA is TGTGCCAGCAGTGACAATCCCAATCAGCCCCAGCATTTT.

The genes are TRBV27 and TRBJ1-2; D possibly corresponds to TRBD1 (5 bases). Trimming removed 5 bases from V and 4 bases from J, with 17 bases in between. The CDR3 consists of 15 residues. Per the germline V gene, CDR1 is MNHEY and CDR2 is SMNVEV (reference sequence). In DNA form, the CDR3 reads TGTGCCAGCAGTAATAGACAGAGTCTCAGCTATGGCTACACCTTC. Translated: CASSNRQSLSYGYTF.

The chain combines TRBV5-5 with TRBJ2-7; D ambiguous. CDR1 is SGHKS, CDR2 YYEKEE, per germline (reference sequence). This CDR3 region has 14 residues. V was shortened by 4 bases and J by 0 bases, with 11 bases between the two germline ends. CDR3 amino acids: CASSQTPSSYEQYF. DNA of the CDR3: TGTGCCAGCAGCCAGACCCCCAGCTCCTACGAGCAGTACTTC.

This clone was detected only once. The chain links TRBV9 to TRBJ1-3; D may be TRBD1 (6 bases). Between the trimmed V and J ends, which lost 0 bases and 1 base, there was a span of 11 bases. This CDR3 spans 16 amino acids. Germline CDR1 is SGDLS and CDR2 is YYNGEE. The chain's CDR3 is CASSVGGGGSGNTIYF. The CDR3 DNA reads TGTGCCAGCAGCGTAGGAGGGGGAGGGTCTGGAAACACCATATATTTT.

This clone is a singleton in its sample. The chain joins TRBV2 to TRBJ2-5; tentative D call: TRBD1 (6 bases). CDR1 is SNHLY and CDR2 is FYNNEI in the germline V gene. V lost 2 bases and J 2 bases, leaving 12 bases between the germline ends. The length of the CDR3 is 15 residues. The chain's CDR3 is CASSESGAGQETQYF. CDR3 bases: TGTGCCAGCAGTGAATCAGGGGCTGGGCAAGAGACCCAGTACTTC.

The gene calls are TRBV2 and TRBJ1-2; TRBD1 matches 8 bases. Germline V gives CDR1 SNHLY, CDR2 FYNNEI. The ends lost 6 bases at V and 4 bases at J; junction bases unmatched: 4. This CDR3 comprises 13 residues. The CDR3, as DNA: TGTGCCAGCAGGCAGGGGGCTGGCTATGGCTACACCTTC. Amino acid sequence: CASRQGAGYGYTF.

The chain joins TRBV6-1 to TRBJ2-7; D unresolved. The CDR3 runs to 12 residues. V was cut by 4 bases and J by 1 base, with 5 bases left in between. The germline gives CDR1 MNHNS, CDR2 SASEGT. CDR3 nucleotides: TGTGCCAGCAGTGGGAGATCCTACGAGCAGTACTTC. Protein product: CASSGRSYEQYF.

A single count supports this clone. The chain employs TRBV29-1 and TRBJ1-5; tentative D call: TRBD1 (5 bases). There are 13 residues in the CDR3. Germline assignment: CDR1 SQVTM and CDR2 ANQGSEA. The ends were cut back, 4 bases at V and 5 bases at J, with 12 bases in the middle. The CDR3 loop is CSVAGSFDQPQHF. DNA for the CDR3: TGCAGCGTTGCAGGGTCGTTTGATCAGCCCCAGCATTTT.

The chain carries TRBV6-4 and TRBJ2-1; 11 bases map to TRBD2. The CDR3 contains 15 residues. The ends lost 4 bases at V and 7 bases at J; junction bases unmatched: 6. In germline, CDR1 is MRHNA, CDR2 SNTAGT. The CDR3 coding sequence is TGTGCCAGCAGTGTTGGTAGCGGGAGGGGGAATGAGCAGTTCTTC. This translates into CASSVGSGRGNEQFF.

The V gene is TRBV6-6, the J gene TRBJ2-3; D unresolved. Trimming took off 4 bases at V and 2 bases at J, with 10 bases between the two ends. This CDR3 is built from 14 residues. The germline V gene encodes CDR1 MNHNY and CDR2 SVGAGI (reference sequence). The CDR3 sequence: CASSSPQATDTQYF. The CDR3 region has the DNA TGTGCCAGCAGTTCCCCCCAGGCCACAGATACGCAGTATTTT.

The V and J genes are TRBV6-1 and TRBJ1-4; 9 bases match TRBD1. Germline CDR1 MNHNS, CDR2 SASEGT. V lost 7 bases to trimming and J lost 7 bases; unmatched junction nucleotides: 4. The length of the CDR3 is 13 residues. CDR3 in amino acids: CASTETGGEKLFF. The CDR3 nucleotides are TGTGCCAGCACCGAGACAGGGGGTGAAAAACTGTTTTTT.

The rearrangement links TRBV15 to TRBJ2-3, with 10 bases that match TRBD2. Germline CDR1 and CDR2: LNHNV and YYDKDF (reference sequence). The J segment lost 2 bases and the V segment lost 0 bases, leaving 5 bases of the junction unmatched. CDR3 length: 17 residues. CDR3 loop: CATSRDVAGGSTDTQYF. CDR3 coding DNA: TGTGCCACCAGCAGAGATGTAGCGGGAGGTTCCACAGATACGCAGTATTTT.

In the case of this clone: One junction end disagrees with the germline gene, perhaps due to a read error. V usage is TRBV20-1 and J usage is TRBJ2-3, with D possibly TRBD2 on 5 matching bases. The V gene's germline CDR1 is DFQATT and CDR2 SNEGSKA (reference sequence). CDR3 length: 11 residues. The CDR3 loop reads CSARATLGLVF. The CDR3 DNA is TGCAGTGCTAGAGCGACACTAGGACTCGTTTTT.

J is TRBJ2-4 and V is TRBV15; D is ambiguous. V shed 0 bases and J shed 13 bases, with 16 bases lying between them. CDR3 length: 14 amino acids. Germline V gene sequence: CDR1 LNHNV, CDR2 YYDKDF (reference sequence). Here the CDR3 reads CATSRDTDLGDQYF. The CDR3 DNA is TGTGCCACCAGCAGAGACACTGACCTAGGAGACCAGTACTTC.

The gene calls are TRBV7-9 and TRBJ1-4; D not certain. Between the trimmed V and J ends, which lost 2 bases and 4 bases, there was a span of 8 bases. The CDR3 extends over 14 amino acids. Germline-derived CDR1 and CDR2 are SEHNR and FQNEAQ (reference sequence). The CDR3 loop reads CASSLLQLNEKLFF. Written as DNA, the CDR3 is TGTGCCAGCAGCTTACTACAGCTTAATGAAAAACTGTTTTTT.

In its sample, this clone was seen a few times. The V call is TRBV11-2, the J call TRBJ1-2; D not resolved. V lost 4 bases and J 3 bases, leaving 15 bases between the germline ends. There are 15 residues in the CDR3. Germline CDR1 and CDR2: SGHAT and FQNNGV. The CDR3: CASSSRLRQDYGYTF. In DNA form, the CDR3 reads TGTGCCAGCAGCTCCCGACTGCGGCAGGACTATGGCTACACCTTC.